This T cell receptor (beta chain) is drawn from a study of beta chain features in type 1 diabetes. Expressed TCRB transcripts were sequenced after all isolated RNA was converted to cDNA. TCRdb keeps only in-frame clones here, not all; method: immunoSEQ multiplex PCR. The table lists about 230,000 clones, about a sixth of them singletons. It was via CD45RO/CCR7/CD25/CD127/CD95/CD27 that CD4+ naive, central memory, regulatory and stem cell-like memory cells were sorted. Points from the study as a whole: Among patients with Type 1 diabetes, TCRB CDR3s were moderately but significantly shorter in every one of the four CD4+ subsets.

V gave up 2 bases and J gave up 3 bases, with 6 bases separating them. Germline V gene data show CDR1 as LGHNT and CDR2 as FRNRAP. The CDR3 sequence is 13 residues long. Note on this clone: Its antigen remains unknown.

The receptor was derived from a man between 25 and 39 years old with type 1 diabetes. Sequencing was carried out using naive CD4+ T cells from blood. The V and J genes are TRBV12-5 and TRBJ2-3; D is unresolved. CDR3 in amino acids: CASGLRSTDTQYF. CDR3 coding DNA: TGTGCTAGTGGTTTGAGGTCTACAGATACGCAGTATTTT.